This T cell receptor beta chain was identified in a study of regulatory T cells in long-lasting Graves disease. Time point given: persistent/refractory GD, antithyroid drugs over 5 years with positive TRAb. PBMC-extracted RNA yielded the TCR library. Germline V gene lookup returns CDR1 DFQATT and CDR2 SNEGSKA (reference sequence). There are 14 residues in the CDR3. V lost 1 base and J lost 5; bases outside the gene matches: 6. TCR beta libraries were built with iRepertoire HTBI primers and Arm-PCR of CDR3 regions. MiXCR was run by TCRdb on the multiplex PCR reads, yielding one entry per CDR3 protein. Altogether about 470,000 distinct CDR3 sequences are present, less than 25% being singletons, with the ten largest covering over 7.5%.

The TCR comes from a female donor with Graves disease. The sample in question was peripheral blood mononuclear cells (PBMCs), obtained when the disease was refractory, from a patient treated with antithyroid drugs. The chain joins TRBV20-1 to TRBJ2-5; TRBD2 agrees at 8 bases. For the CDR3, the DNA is TGCAGTGCTAGAGTGGCGGGAGGCGGGGAGACCCAGTACTTC. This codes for CSARVAGGGETQYF.